This T cell receptor (beta chain) originates from a study of vaccination effects on CD4 cells after COVID-19. Study-wide findings and caveats: Recruitment yielded few convalescent patients, and the study had no early post-infection timepoints. Infection- and vaccine-induced clones contracted markedly late after vaccination.

Turning to this clone: Its target is unknown.

V was pared by 5 bases and J by 7 bases, with 20 bases between. The length of the CDR3 is 15 residues. Germline CDR1 is MNHEY and CDR2 is SVGEGT. TCRdb's table, derived via immunoSEQ multiplex PCR, lists solely in-frame clones and lacks some. The sample has around 30,000 clones, almost 75% seen once. After expansion with viral peptide pools in the ViraFEST assay, antigen-specific CD4+ T cells were sequenced. Culture proceeded for approximately 9 days, and CD4+ T cells were then isolated. Either the mRNA-1273 or the BNT162b2 vaccine was given to participants as two doses. The vaccine recipients had no prior SARS-CoV-2 infection, with negative nucleocapsid antibodies. Half-medium changes using IL-2 medium occurred on days 3 and 7.

The TCR comes from a human donor who received a COVID-19 vaccine. V is TRBV6-2 or TRBV6-3 and J is TRBJ1-2; D is possibly TRBD1 (5 bases). Here the sequenced sample was CD4+ T cells from PBMCs cultured with HCoV-229E spike peptides, taken after COVID-19 vaccination. CDR3 residues: CASSRGGGGVGGYTF. Here the CDR3 DNA reads TGTGCCAGCAGTCGAGGTGGCGGGGGAGTAGGTGGCTACACCTTC.